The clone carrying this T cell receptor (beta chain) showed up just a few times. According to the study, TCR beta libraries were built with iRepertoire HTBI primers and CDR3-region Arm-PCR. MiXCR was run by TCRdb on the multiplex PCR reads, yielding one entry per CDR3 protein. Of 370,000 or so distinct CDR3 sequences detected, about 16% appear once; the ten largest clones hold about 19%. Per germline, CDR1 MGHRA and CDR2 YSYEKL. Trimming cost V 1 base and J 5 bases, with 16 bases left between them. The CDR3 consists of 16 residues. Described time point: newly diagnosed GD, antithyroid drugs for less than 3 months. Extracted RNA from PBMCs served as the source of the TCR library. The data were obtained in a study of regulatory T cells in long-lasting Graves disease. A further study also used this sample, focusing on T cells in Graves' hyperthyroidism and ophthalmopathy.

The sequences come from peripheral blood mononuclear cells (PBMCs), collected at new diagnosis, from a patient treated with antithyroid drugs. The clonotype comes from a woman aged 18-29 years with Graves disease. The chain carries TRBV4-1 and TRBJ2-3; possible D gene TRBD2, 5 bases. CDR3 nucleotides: TGCGCCAGCAGCCAAGCATTCGCTAGCCAAGGAGATACGCAGTATTTT. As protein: CASSQAFASQGDTQYF.